One T cell receptor (beta chain) is described in this entry. No antigen is known for it. Germline CDR1 reads SGHRS; CDR2 reads YFSETQ. This CDR3 has 14 residues. Trimming took 9 bases from V and 6 from J; bases not matched to a gene: 11. Repertoires were generated with immunoSEQ multiplex PCR, while TCRdb's copy carries only in-frame clones and drops some. The data show around 3,000 clones, 45% to 60% seen once. One frozen approximately 500,000-cell aliquot per fraction was sequenced. The data were obtained in a study of coeliac disease. Study in general: Disease groups: newly diagnosed active, refractory type I, gluten-free-diet controlled. Whole-study results and caveats: Intraepithelial and lamina propria fractions were not highly pure, so cross-contamination was possible. Lower clonality than controls marked TRB and TRG repertoires from active celiac intraepithelial and lamina propria samples.

This chain links TRBV5-1 with TRBJ1-4, with 7 bases identical to TRBD1. Sequenced input: intraepithelial lymphocytes from the gut. The receptor comes from a woman aged 70-85 years with celiac disease. The CDR3 sequence is CATKRDSTDEKLFF. Written as DNA, the CDR3 is TGCGCCACCAAACGGGACAGTACTGATGAAAAACTGTTTTTT.